The 27 T cell receptor beta chains reported below all come from one sample, sequenced in a study of CD8 T cells in Susac syndrome. Random hexamers were used to reverse transcribe the RNA input (about 0.5 to 1 ug). One entry per CDR3 protein results from TCRdb running MiXCR on the immunoSEQ multiplex PCR reads. The sample contains about 130,000 distinct CDR3 sequences, around nine tenths of which appear only once. Sequencing was done on a sample of CD8+ T cells from PBMCs. These receptors all come from a human donor with multiple sclerosis.

In DNA, the CDR3 is TGCGCCAGCAGCTTGACCGGGACAGAGGAAATCCCGCGGCAGTACTTC. The encoded protein is CASSLTGTEEIPRQYF. V gene TRBV5-1 combines with J gene TRBJ2-7, with 7 positions matching TRBD1. This CDR3 is 16 amino acids long. The ends lost 1 base at V and 9 bases at J; junction bases unmatched: 16. CDR1 is SGHRS, CDR2 YFSETQ, per germline. Full variable domain (rest looked up from reference TRBV5-1 and TRBJ2-7): KAGVTQTPRYLIKTRGQQVTLSCSPISGHRSVSWYQQTPGQGLQFLFEYFSETQRNKGNFPGRFSGRQFSNSRSEMNVSTLELGDSALYLCASSLTGTEEIPRQYFGPGTRLTVT.

The chain has TRBV3-1 and TRBJ2-7, with a tentative D call TRBD1 (6 bases). The CDR3 runs to 13 residues. In germline, CDR1 is LGHDT, CDR2 YNNKEL (reference sequence). The V end lost 6 bases, the J end lost 3 bases, and 12 bases lay between the germline ends. CDR3 protein: CASRGTGLYEQYF. CDR3 bases: TGTGCCAGCAGGGGTACAGGGCTCTACGAGCAGTACTTC.

The CDR3 DNA is TGTGCCAGCAGCCCGACGGGCCGGCGCGAAAAACTGTTTTTT. Residues: CASSPTGRREKLFF. The chain employs TRBV9 and TRBJ1-4; D gene ambiguous. The germline CDR1 and CDR2 sequences are SGDLS and YYNGEE. The CDR3 has 14 residues. The ends were cut back, 4 bases at V and 8 bases at J, with 15 bases in the middle.

V gene TRBV30 combines with J gene TRBJ1-2; D gene ambiguous. Trimming removed 3 bases from V and 0 bases from J, with 14 bases in between. Germline-derived CDR1 and CDR2 are GTSNPN and SVGIG (reference sequence). The CDR3 sequence is 15 residues long. CDR3: CAWRIYGDANYGYTF. As DNA, the CDR3 is TGTGCCTGGAGAATCTATGGGGATGCTAACTATGGCTACACCTTC.

This chain joins TRBV5-1 and TRBJ2-2; 11 bases match TRBD2. V trimming: 4 bases; J trimming: 5 bases; junction bases outside the gene matches: 7. The CDR3 length is 16 residues. CDR1 and CDR2 (germline): SGHRS, YFSETQ. DNA for the CDR3: TGCGCCAGCAGCCCAGTAGCGGGAGGGGCAACCGGGGAGCTGTTTTTT. It yields the protein CASSPVAGGATGELFF.

The rearrangement links TRBV5-1 to TRBJ1-5, with a weak D call TRBD1 (6 bases). Trimming took off 2 bases at V and 6 bases at J, with 15 bases between the two ends. The CDR3 contains 15 residues. Germline assignment: CDR1 SGHRS and CDR2 YFSETQ. CDR3 nucleotide sequence: TGCGCCAGCAGCTTATACTCAGGGGTGAGTCAGCCCCAGCATTTT. Amino acid sequence: CASSLYSGVSQPQHF.

The rearrangement links TRBV4-3 to TRBJ2-2, with 10 nucleotides matching TRBD2. J lost 3 bases, V lost 0 bases, and 10 bases had no gene match. The length of the CDR3 is 19 residues. Germline V lookup: CDR1 LGHNA, CDR2 YSLEER. The DNA for the CDR3 is TGCGCCAGCAGCCAAGATTTGGGGACTAGCGTGTTGGACACCGGGGAGCTGTTTTTT. Translation gives CASSQDLGTSVLDTGELFF.

The chain is built from TRBV12-3 or TRBV12-4 and TRBJ2-1; unclear D gene. V lost 6 bases and J lost 8, with 8 bases in between. CDR3 length: 11 amino acids. CDR3 residues: CASRGMDEQFF. The DNA of the CDR3 is TGTGCCAGCAGGGGGATGGATGAGCAGTTCTTC.

This chain uses TRBV11-2 with TRBJ2-3; 9 nucleotides match TRBD1. There are 14 residues in the CDR3. V shed 5 bases and J 5 bases; nucleotides not matched to a gene: 5. In germline, CDR1 is SGHAT, CDR2 FQNNGV. Written as DNA, the CDR3 is TGTGCCAGCAGCAACGGGACAGGGATAGATACGCAGTATTTT. Translation gives CASSNGTGIDTQYF. The full variable domain, in which reference TRBV11-2 and TRBJ2-3 provide the parts outside the CDR3, is EAGVAQSPRYKIIEKRQSVAFWCNPISGHATLYWYQQILGQGPKLLIQFQNNGVVDDSQLPKDRFSAERLKGVDSTLKIQPAKLEDSAVYLCASSNGTGIDTQYFGPGTRLTVL.

The chain joins TRBV4-1 to TRBJ2-7, with a tentative D call TRBD1 (6 bases). Per the germline V gene, CDR1 is MGHRA and CDR2 is YSYEKL. The CDR3 contains 16 residues. The V end lost 3 bases, the J end lost 6 bases, and 21 bases lay between the germline ends. The CDR3 DNA sequence: TGCGCCAGCAGCCAGCGAGGGACACTAACACTTAGCGAGCAGTACTTC. Its protein product is CASSQRGTLTLSEQYF.

The rearrangement uses TRBV18 and TRBJ2-7, with a tentative D call TRBD1 (5 bases). Germline V CDR1 and CDR2: KGHSH, LQKENI. The CDR3 is 15 amino acids. V lost 3 bases and J 2 bases, leaving 14 bases between the germline ends. CDR3 loop: CASSPSARVPYEQYF. DNA of the CDR3: TGTGCCAGCTCACCGTCCGCCAGGGTGCCCTACGAGCAGTACTTC.

This chain links TRBV13 with TRBJ2-1; D gene ambiguous. V lost 5 bases and J 5 bases, leaving 4 bases between the germline ends. CDR1 and CDR2 from the germline V gene are PRHDT and FYEKMQ (reference sequence). This CDR3 comprises 11 residues. The CDR3 region has the DNA TGTGCCAGCAGCGGCAACAATGAGCAGTTCTTC. The encoded protein is CASSGNNEQFF.

This clonotype showed up just once. The gene calls are TRBV6-5 and TRBJ2-5; 14 positions agree with TRBD2. CDR3 length equals 18 residues. With 2 bases clipped from V and 4 bases from J, the junction kept 9 bases outside the gene matches. The germline CDR1 and CDR2 sequences are MNHEY and SVGAGI. CDR3 amino acids: CASSYPGTSGSRAETQYF. The CDR3 DNA follows: TGTGCCAGCAGTTACCCTGGGACTAGCGGGAGTAGGGCAGAGACCCAGTACTTC.

The J gene is TRBJ2-7, the V gene TRBV7-8, with D hard to call. This CDR3 has 14 residues. The V gene's germline CDR1 is SGHVS and CDR2 FQNEAQ. V lost 4 bases to trimming and J lost 2 bases, with 12 bases between them. In nucleotides, the CDR3 is TGTGCCAGCAGCTCGACCGGTCTACCCTACGAGCAGTACTTC. It yields the protein CASSSTGLPYEQYF.

The chain is built from TRBV5-1 and TRBJ2-3, with 11 nucleotides matching TRBD2. The V and J ends lost 5 bases and 4 bases, in that order; junction bases with no gene match: 12. CDR3 length equals 17 residues. Germline V CDR1 and CDR2: SGHRS, YFSETQ. Written as DNA, the CDR3 is TGCGCCAGCAGGGGACTAGCGGCCGAGAAATACCCAGATACGCAGTATTTT. It is translated as CASRGLAAEKYPDTQYF.

This chain connects TRBV4-1 to TRBJ2-1; 10 bases align to TRBD1. J lost 4 bases, V lost 1 base, and 1 base had no gene match. In germline, CDR1 is MGHRA, CDR2 YSYEKL. The CDR3 runs to 15 residues. As DNA, the CDR3 is TGCGCCAGCAGCCAAGGGGGACAGGGGTACAATGAGCAGTTCTTC. Translation: CASSQGGQGYNEQFF.

The rearrangement joins TRBV7-9 to TRBJ2-7; possible D gene TRBD2, 5 bases. This CDR3 is 15 amino acids long. The V end lost 1 base, the J end lost 4 bases, and 14 bases lay between the germline ends. Germline CDR1 and CDR2: SEHNR and FQNEAQ (reference sequence). The CDR3 sequence is CASSLVKAWEYEQYF. The DNA for the CDR3 is TGTGCCAGCAGCTTAGTTAAAGCATGGGAGTACGAGCAGTACTTC.

The CDR3 protein is CASSLEAGAGTGELFF. DNA for the CDR3: TGTGCCAGCAGCTTAGAGGCGGGAGCAGGCACCGGGGAGCTGTTTTTT. The chain carries TRBV11-2 and TRBJ2-2; 7 bases are a match to TRBD2. This CDR3 is 16 amino acids long. V trimming: 0 bases; J trimming: 4 bases; junction bases outside the gene matches: 5. Looked up from germline, CDR1 is SGHAT and CDR2 is FQNNGV.

The chain combines TRBV20-1 with TRBJ2-1, with 7 bases lining up with TRBD2. V trimming: 6 bases; J trimming: 8 bases; junction bases outside the gene matches: 10. Germline CDR1 and CDR2: DFQATT and SNEGSKA (reference sequence). The CDR3 loop spans 13 amino acids. Here the CDR3 reads CSAKDGRSHEQFF. CDR3 sequence (DNA): TGCAGTGCCAAGGACGGGAGGTCCCATGAGCAGTTCTTC.

The chain has TRBV7-9 and TRBJ2-3; D is uncertain. CDR3 size: 13 residues. Germline lookup yields CDR1 SEHNR and CDR2 FQNEAQ (reference sequence). V was shortened by 5 bases and J by 4 bases, with 10 bases between the two germline ends. The CDR3 is CASSPQAPDTQYF. In nucleotides, the CDR3 is TGTGCCAGCAGCCCCCAAGCGCCAGATACGCAGTATTTT.

The rearrangement uses TRBV19 and TRBJ2-7; D is tentatively TRBD1 or TRBD2 (6 bases each). V lost 4 bases, J lost 1 base, and 11 bases lay in between. CDR1 is LNHDA, CDR2 SQIVND, per germline (reference sequence). This CDR3 is 14 amino acids long. CDR3: CASSKGGLSYEQYF. Written as DNA, the CDR3 is TGTGCCAGTAGTAAGGGGGGCTTATCCTACGAGCAGTACTTC.

This chain joins TRBV20-1 and TRBJ1-1, with D unclear. Germline V lookup: CDR1 DFQATT, CDR2 SNEGSKA (reference sequence). The CDR3 has 14 amino acids. V lost 1 base, J lost 4 bases, and 13 bases lay in between. CDR3: CSARAGGSGTEAFF. For the CDR3, the DNA is TGCAGTGCTAGAGCAGGAGGGTCGGGCACTGAAGCTTTCTTT.

V usage is TRBV27 and J usage is TRBJ2-1; D gene ambiguous. The CDR3 has 12 residues. The germline V gene has CDR1 MNHEY and CDR2 SMNVEV (reference sequence). V gave up 5 bases and J gave up 8 bases, with 10 bases separating them. The CDR3 sequence: CASSTLGDEQFF. The CDR3 DNA is TGTGCCAGCAGTACGCTAGGCGATGAGCAGTTCTTC.

The rearrangement uses TRBV2 and TRBJ1-5; D not resolved. The V end was cut by 7 bases, the J end by 0 bases, with 19 bases between. The CDR3 consists of 17 residues. Germline CDR1 and CDR2: SNHLY and FYNNEI. CDR3 nucleotides: TGTGCCAGCACCACGGTCGACGAGGTAAATAGCAATCAGCCCCAGCATTTT. Translating gives CASTTVDEVNSNQPQHF.

The chain carries TRBV7-9 and TRBJ1-2; 7 positions match TRBD1. The CDR3 is made up of 17 amino acids. Germline CDR1 is SEHNR and CDR2 is FQNEAQ (reference sequence). J gave up 3 bases and V 1 base, and 11 bases lay outside the gene matches. Here the CDR3 DNA reads TGTGCCAGCAGCTTAGGAGGGCGAGACAGGGTGGACTATGGCTACACCTTC. This translates into CASSLGGRDRVDYGYTF.

The rearrangement uses TRBV5-6 and TRBJ1-6; D perhaps matches TRBD1 (6 bases). V dropped 0 bases and J dropped 10 bases, with 11 bases sitting between them. Per the germline V gene, CDR1 is SGHDT and CDR2 is YYEEEE. The CDR3 runs to 14 residues. The CDR3 loop is CASSLGSGASPLHF. In DNA, the CDR3 is TGTGCCAGCAGCTTGGGATCAGGGGCATCACCCCTCCACTTT.

The chain has TRBV4-1 and TRBJ2-7; D gene unclear. Germline V gene sequence: CDR1 MGHRA, CDR2 YSYEKL. The CDR3 loop spans 14 amino acids. V was trimmed by 0 bases and J by 6 bases, leaving 12 bases between them. CDR3 region: CASSQDWDGFEQYF. For the CDR3, the DNA is TGCGCCAGCAGCCAAGACTGGGATGGTTTCGAGCAGTACTTC.